This entry is about one T cell receptor beta chain. This entry comes from a study of T cell repertoires in cytomegalovirus infection. Overall study context: Carrying CMV and the relevant HLA type showed in public TCR beta signatures.

TCRdb re-analysed the reads in MiXCR, keeping a single row per CDR3 protein. The sample holds about 230,000 distinct CDR3 sequences, over 20% seen once. Trimming pared 3 bases from V and 5 bases from J, leaving 14 bases between. Germline CDR1 is SGHRS and CDR2 is YFSETQ. The CDR3 runs 14 residues. V is TRBV5-1 and J is TRBJ1-1, with D tentatively TRBD1 (5 bases). The sequence came from a human donor in good health (CMV status not recorded). Some clones in this sample may be carry-over from other donors' samples. Input material: CD8+ T cells from PBMCs. The CDR3 here is CASSSGTDSTEAFF. CDR3 sequence (DNA): TGCGCCAGCAGCTCCGGGACCGATTCAACTGAAGCTTTCTTT.